Listed here are 29 T cell receptor beta chains from one sample, sequenced in a study of regulatory T cells in long-lasting Graves disease. Arm-PCR of CDR3 regions and iRepertoire HTBI primers were the basis on which TCR beta libraries were built. TCRdb reanalysed the multiplex PCR reads using MiXCR and keeps one entry per CDR3 protein. The profile shows 300,000 to 400,000 distinct CDR3 sequences, 15% to 20% of them singletons. The time point was: newly diagnosed GD, antithyroid drugs for less than 3 months. TCR sequences were obtained from RNA taken from PBMCs. The same sample was also used in a study of T cells in Graves' hyperthyroidism and ophthalmopathy.

Material: peripheral blood mononuclear cells (PBMCs), obtained at new diagnosis, from a patient treated with antithyroid drugs. The receptors originated from a man aged 40-50 years with Graves disease.

The chain combines TRBV7-3 with TRBJ1-3; TRBD1 is a possible D gene (5 bases). The CDR3 length is 15 residues. Germline V gene lookup returns CDR1 SGHTA and CDR2 FQGTGA. Trimming pared 1 base from V and 2 bases from J, leaving 9 bases between. The CDR3 loop reads CASSLNGAAGNTIYF. CDR3 coding DNA: TGTGCCAGCAGCTTAAACGGGGCAGCTGGAAACACCATATATTTT.

This clonotype was seen repeatedly, ten times or more. This chain links TRBV20-1 with TRBJ2-3; D is possibly TRBD2 (6 bases). Germline CDR1 and CDR2: DFQATT and SNEGSKA (reference sequence). The CDR3 consists of 16 residues. The V and J ends lost 3 bases and 2 bases respectively, with 18 bases between them. CDR3 residues: CSARGLRLAITDTQYF. As DNA, the CDR3 is TGCAGTGCTAGGGGGCTGCGGCTAGCGATCACAGATACGCAGTATTTT.

This clonotype was seen at least ten times. The rearrangement uses TRBV24-1 and TRBJ2-5, with D possibly TRBD2 on 6 matching bases. The germline gives CDR1 KGHDR, CDR2 SFDVKD. The ends were cut back, 1 base at V and 2 bases at J, with 16 bases in the middle. The CDR3 runs to 17 residues. The CDR3, as DNA: TGTGCCACCAGTGATTTCGGTCGCGCGGGGTCGCAAGAGACCCAGTACTTC. Residues: CATSDFGRAGSQETQYF.

This clonotype has more than one count but fewer than ten. This rearrangement joins TRBV10-3 to TRBJ2-1, with 11 bases aligning to TRBD1. The V gene end was trimmed by 6 bases and the J gene end by 3 bases; junction bases not matched to a gene: 4. This CDR3 has 15 residues. Germline V CDR1 and CDR2: ENHRY, SYGVKD. Here the CDR3 DNA reads TGTGCCATCAGGGACGGGACAGGGGGCTACAATGAGCAGTTCTTC. It specifies CAIRDGTGGYNEQFF.

This clonotype was counted between two and nine times. V and J are TRBV5-4 and TRBJ2-3, with a possible D match to TRBD1 (6 bases). Trimming cost V 2 bases and J 2 bases, with 12 bases left between them. From germline, CDR1 is SGHNT and CDR2 YYREEE (reference sequence). The CDR3 contains 15 residues. The CDR3 DNA is TGTGCCAGCAGCTTTACGGGACACACCACAGATACGCAGTATTTT. Translation: CASSFTGHTTDTQYF.

This clonotype was seen ten or more times. The V call is TRBV24-1, the J call TRBJ2-3; no definite D call. The CDR3 is 13 amino acids. CDR1 KGHDR and CDR2 SFDVKD come from the germline V gene. Trimming removed 7 bases from V and 3 bases from J, with 10 bases in between. In nucleotides, the CDR3 is TGTGCCACCAGGGACGTCAGGACAGATACGCAGTATTTT. Encoded protein: CATRDVRTDTQYF.

There are a few counts of this clonotype. The chain links TRBV27 to TRBJ1-6; D unclear. The V gene's germline CDR1 is MNHEY and CDR2 SMNVEV (reference sequence). V was shortened by 2 bases and J by 11 bases, with 7 bases between the two germline ends. This CDR3 contains 12 residues. This chain's CDR3 is CASSLPNPPLHF. The CDR3 nucleotides are TGTGCCAGCAGTTTACCAAACCCACCCCTCCACTTT.

This clonotype was found many times. The chain is built from TRBV20-1 and TRBJ1-1; TRBD1 is a possible D gene (5 bases). Trimming shortened V by 5 bases and J by 4 bases, and 20 bases separated the two germline ends. The CDR3 is 15 amino acids. The germline gives CDR1 DFQATT, CDR2 SNEGSKA (reference sequence). As DNA, the CDR3 is TGCAGTGCTCCTGCCGGAGGGGCGGGGAGCACTGAAGCTTTCTTT. Translation: CSAPAGGAGSTEAFF.

This clonotype turned up a few times. The chain has TRBV11-2 and TRBJ1-4; 10 positions agree with TRBD1. This CDR3 region has 14 residues. V gave up 5 bases and J gave up 7 bases; unmatched junction bases: 4. Germline V gene lookup returns CDR1 SGHAT and CDR2 FQNNGV. The CDR3 nucleotides are TGTGCCAGCAGCCTAGGGACAGGGGCTGAAAAACTGTTTTTT. This translates into CASSLGTGAEKLFF.

In its sample, this clonotype was seen many times. This sequence joins TRBV6-4 and TRBJ2-5; D is perhaps TRBD2 (6 bases). This CDR3 spans 15 amino acids. Germline V gene data show CDR1 as MRHNA and CDR2 as SNTAGT. The ends were cut back, 6 bases at V and 2 bases at J, with 16 bases in the middle. In DNA form, the CDR3 reads TGTGCCAGCAGCACCCTCCTGCGGGGACAAGAGACCCAGTACTTC. Protein sequence: CASSTLLRGQETQYF.

CDR3 in amino acids: CSARRQRSGNTIYF. DNA of the CDR3: TGCAGTGCTAGACGACAGCGCTCTGGAAACACCATATATTTT. The gene calls are TRBV20-1 and TRBJ1-3; possibly TRBD1 for D (5 bases). The CDR3 runs to 14 residues. Germline V gene lookup returns CDR1 DFQATT and CDR2 SNEGSKA (reference sequence). The V gene lost 2 bases and the J gene lost 0 bases, with 8 bases spanning the gap.

This clonotype was recorded many times. This chain uses TRBV28 with TRBJ2-2, with D possibly being TRBD1 (6 bases). V was clipped by 7 bases and J by 7 bases, with 19 bases between them. CDR3 size: 15 residues. CDR1 MDHEN and CDR2 SYDVKM come from the germline V gene. The CDR3 here is CASTRLGAEGGELFF. The CDR3 region has the DNA TGTGCCAGCACCCGTTTGGGGGCGGAAGGCGGGGAGCTGTTTTTT.

Turning to this clonotype: The germline gene is not matched at one end of the junction; a read error may be the cause. The chain employs TRBV28 and TRBJ2-3; 13 nucleotides agree with TRBD2. The DNA end is more similar to TRBJ2-5, so the J call may be wrong. Germline V gives CDR1 MDHEN, CDR2 SYDVKM. The CDR3 runs 18 residues. CDR3 in amino acids: CASSFPFRTSGGQGTQYF. CDR3 nucleotide sequence: TGTGCCAGCAGTTTCCCATTTCGGACTAGCGGGGGACAAGGGACCCAGTACTTC.

There are many counts of this clonotype. The chain recombines TRBV6-1 with TRBJ1-5; TRBD1 might be the D (5 bases). V lost 3 bases and J lost 2, with 17 bases in between. Germline CDR1 and CDR2: MNHNS and SASEGT. The CDR3 has 17 residues. CDR3 DNA sequence: TGTGCCAGCAGTGACTTTAGGGGACTTGACGGCAATCAGCCCCAGCATTTT. Encoded protein: CASSDFRGLDGNQPQHF.

About this clonotype: It differs at one base from a far larger clone, so likely a read error. The chain carries TRBV5-1 and TRBJ2-5; D might be TRBD2 (6 bases). The assigned J gene may be wrong: the sequence end matches TRBJ2-7 better. This CDR3 spans 16 amino acids. Germline CDR1 is SGHRS and CDR2 is YFSETQ. As DNA, the CDR3 is TGCGCCAGCAGCTTGGACGGGGGAGCCACCAACTACGAGCAGTACTTC. It encodes CASSLDGGATNYEQYF.

This clonotype was picked up a small number of times. The chain carries TRBV20-1 and TRBJ2-7; D is perhaps TRBD1 (6 bases). V was cut by 6 bases and J by 2 bases, with 17 bases left in between. The CDR3 contains 14 residues. The V gene's germline CDR1 is DFQATT and CDR2 SNEGSKA (reference sequence). CDR3 DNA sequence: TGCAGTGCCAAGCCGGGACAACCGCCCTACGAGCAGTACTTC. Its translation: CSAKPGQPPYEQYF.

In the case of this clonotype: A clone one base away is much larger, so this may be a read error. The chain has TRBV20-1 and TRBJ2-7; 12 positions match TRBD2. This CDR3 region has 16 residues. Germline CDR1 and CDR2: DFQATT and SNEGSKA (reference sequence). CDR3: CSASDLAGGTSHEQYF. The CDR3 DNA reads TGCAGTGCTAGCGATCTAGCGGGGGGGACCTCCCACGAGCAGTACTTC.

As concerns this clonotype: Being one base from a much bigger clone, this may be a read error. The V and J genes are TRBV2 and TRBJ1-2; D not certain. The germline V and J ends were trimmed by 4 bases and 0 bases, with 9 bases remaining between them. The germline gives CDR1 SNHLY, CDR2 FYNNEI. The CDR3 runs to 14 residues. CDR3 sequence: CASSGIQANYGYTF. The CDR3 nucleotides are TGTGCCAGCAGTGGCATCCAAGCTAACTATGGCTACACCTTC.

The rearrangement joins TRBV6-1 to TRBJ1-5; perhaps TRBD1 as D (6 bases). Trimming took 6 bases from V and 0 from J, leaving 12 bases between them. The CDR3 is made up of 15 amino acids. Germline loops: CDR1 MNHNS, CDR2 SASEGT. The CDR3: CASSPTGVSNQPQHF. The CDR3 nucleotides read TGTGCCAGCAGCCCGACAGGTGTTAGCAATCAGCCCCAGCATTTT.

This sequence joins TRBV2 and TRBJ2-5; the D call may be TRBD1 or TRBD2 (5 bases each). Germline-derived CDR1 and CDR2 are SNHLY and FYNNEI. V was clipped by 6 bases and J by 7 bases, with 12 bases between them. There are 12 residues in the CDR3. Here the CDR3 DNA reads TGTGCCAGCAGGGGGGAAGGGCGGACCCAGTACTTC. Residues: CASRGEGRTQYF.

In this sample, this clonotype turned up many times. V usage is TRBV7-9 and J usage is TRBJ1-1, with D unresolved. CDR3 length equals 15 residues. Trimming removed 2 bases from V and 6 bases from J, with 16 bases in between. CDR1 and CDR2 from the germline V gene are SEHNR and FQNEAQ (reference sequence). CDR3 loop: CASSLNGLAAAEAFF. The CDR3 nucleotides are TGTGCCAGCAGCTTAAACGGCCTTGCAGCAGCTGAAGCTTTCTTT.

The sample holds many counts of this clonotype. This chain joins TRBV30 and TRBJ2-7, with D possibly being TRBD1 (5 bases). CDR1 is GTSNPN and CDR2 is SVGIG in the germline V gene (reference sequence). V dropped 3 bases and J dropped 2 bases, with 11 bases sitting between them. The CDR3 has 13 residues. The CDR3 nucleotides read TGTGCCTGGAGAGGAAGGGGTACCTACGAGCAGTACTTC. Translation: CAWRGRGTYEQYF.

This clonotype has at least ten counts. The gene calls are TRBV4-1 and TRBJ2-7; D gene uncertain. Trimming took 3 bases from V and 2 from J, leaving 11 bases between them. Germline CDR1 reads MGHRA; CDR2 reads YSYEKL. The CDR3 consists of 14 residues. For the CDR3, the DNA is TGCGCCAGCAGCCACTCGACTGGAACCTACGAGCAGTACTTC. Its translation: CASSHSTGTYEQYF.

The chain is built from TRBV10-1 and TRBJ2-7; 12 bases match TRBD2. Germline CDR1 WNHNN, CDR2 SYGVQD (reference sequence). Germline trimming cut 2 bases from V and 7 bases from J; bases unmatched to any gene: 12. The CDR3 is 17 amino acids. In DNA, the CDR3 is TGCGCCAGCAGTGAGAACCGACTAGCGGGGGTTCACAATGAGCAGTACTTC. It encodes CASSENRLAGVHNEQYF.

This clonotype was seen a few times. J is TRBJ2-7 and V is TRBV28; 8 bases are shared with TRBD2. J gave up 4 bases and V 3 bases, and 14 bases lay outside the gene matches. The CDR3 has 17 amino acids. Germline V lookup: CDR1 MDHEN, CDR2 SYDVKM. Here the CDR3 DNA reads TGTGCCAGCAGTTTTAACCCAGTCGGGAGGGCCGTTTACGAGCAGTACTTC. This translates into CASSFNPVGRAVYEQYF.

Details on this clonotype: Here the CDR3 omits its conserved ending phenylalanine or tryptophan, so a read error is the likely source. The J gene is TRBJ2-5, the V gene TRBV6-9, with D unclear. Trimming left V 3 bases short and J 3 bases short, with 5 bases between. Germline loops: CDR1 MNHGY, CDR2 SVAAGI. The CDR3 sequence is 12 residues long. The CDR3 loop is CASSYRKETQYL. The CDR3 DNA follows: TGTGCCAGCAGTTACAGGAAAGAGACCCAGTACCTC.

This clonotype was counted at least ten times. The V and J genes are TRBV5-1 and TRBJ2-3; 7 bases agree with TRBD2. V lost 0 bases, J lost 0 bases, and 7 bases stayed unmatched. Germline CDR1 SGHRS, CDR2 YFSETQ. The CDR3 runs to 17 residues. CDR3 sequence: CASSLAQTSFSTDTQYF. The CDR3 nucleotides are TGCGCCAGCAGCTTGGCCCAGACTAGCTTCAGCACAGATACGCAGTATTTT.

The chain employs TRBV19 and TRBJ2-1, with 12 bases aligning to TRBD2. The assigned J gene may be wrong: the sequence end matches TRBJ2-5 better. The CDR3 consists of 17 residues. Germline assignment: CDR1 LNHDA and CDR2 SQIVND (reference sequence). CDR3 loop: CASSPGLAGGLSETQYF. The CDR3 DNA follows: TGTGCCAGTAGCCCCGGGCTAGCGGGGGGGTTGTCAGAGACCCAGTACTTC.

V is TRBV15 and J is TRBJ2-3; TRBD2 matches at 8 bases. Germline V gives CDR1 LNHNV, CDR2 YYDKDF (reference sequence). This CDR3 is built from 16 residues. The V segment lost 1 base and the J segment 1 base; nucleotides outside the gene matches: 4. The CDR3: CATSRAGGDRTDTQYF. The CDR3 bases are TGTGCCACCAGCAGAGCCGGGGGGGATCGCACAGATACGCAGTATTTT.